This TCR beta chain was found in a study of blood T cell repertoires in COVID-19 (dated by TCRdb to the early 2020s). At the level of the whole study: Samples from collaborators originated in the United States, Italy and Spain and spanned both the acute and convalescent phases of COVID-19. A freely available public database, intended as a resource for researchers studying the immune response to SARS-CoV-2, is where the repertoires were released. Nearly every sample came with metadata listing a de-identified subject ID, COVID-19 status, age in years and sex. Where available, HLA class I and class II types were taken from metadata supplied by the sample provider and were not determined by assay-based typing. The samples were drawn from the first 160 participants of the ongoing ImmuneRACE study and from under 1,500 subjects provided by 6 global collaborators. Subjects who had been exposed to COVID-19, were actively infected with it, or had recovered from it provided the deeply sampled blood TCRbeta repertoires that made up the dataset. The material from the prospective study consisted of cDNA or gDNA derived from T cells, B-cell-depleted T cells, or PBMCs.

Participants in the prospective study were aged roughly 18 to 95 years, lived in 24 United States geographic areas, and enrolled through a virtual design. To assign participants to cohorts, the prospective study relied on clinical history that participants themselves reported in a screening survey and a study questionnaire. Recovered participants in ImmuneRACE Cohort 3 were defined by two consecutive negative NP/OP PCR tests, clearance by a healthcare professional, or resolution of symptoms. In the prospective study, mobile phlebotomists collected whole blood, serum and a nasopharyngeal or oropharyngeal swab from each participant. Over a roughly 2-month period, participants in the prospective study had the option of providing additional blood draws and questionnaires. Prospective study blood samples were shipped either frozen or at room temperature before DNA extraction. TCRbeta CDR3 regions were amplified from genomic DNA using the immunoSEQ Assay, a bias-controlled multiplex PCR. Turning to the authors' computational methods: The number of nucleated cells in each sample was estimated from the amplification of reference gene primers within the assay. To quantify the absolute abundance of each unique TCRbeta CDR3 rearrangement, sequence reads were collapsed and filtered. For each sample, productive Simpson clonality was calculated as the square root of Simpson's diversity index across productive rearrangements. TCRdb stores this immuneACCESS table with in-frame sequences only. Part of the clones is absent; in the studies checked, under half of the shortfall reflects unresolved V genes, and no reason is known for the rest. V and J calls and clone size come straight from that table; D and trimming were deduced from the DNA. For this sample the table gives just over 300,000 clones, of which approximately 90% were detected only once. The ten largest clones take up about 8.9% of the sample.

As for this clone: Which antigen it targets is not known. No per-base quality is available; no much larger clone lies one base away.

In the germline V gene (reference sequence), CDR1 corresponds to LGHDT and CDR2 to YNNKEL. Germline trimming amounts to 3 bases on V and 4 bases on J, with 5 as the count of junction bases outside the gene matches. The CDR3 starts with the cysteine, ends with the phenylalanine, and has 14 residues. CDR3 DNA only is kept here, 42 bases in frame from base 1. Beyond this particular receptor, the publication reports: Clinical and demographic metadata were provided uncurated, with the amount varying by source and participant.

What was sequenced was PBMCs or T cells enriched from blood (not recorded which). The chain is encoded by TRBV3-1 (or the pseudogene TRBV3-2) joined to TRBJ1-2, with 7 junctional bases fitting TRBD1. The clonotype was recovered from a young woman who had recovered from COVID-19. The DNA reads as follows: TGTGCCAGCAGCCAGTCGGGACAGCTCTATGGCTACACCTTC. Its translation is CASSQSGQLYGYTF.